Each of the 31 T cell receptor beta chains below was sequenced from the same sample in a study of patients and donors after allogeneic stem cell transplantation. One entry per CDR3 protein results from TCRdb running MiXCR on the RT-PCR reads. The sample holds roughly 940,000 distinct CDR3 sequences, roughly 18% seen once. The sample taken for sequencing was blood, either unsorted or a sorted T cell fraction (not recorded which). Receptor source: a human donor who was either an allogeneic HSCT recipient or a stem cell or donor lymphocyte infusion donor (not recorded which). It is not recorded whose cells these are; they may come from a transplant donor.

This clonotype showed up just once. The chain links TRBV5-1 to TRBJ2-7, with unresolved D. CDR1 SGHRS and CDR2 YFSETQ come from the germline V gene. CDR3 length: 12 residues. Between the trimmed V and J ends, which lost 4 bases and 5 bases, there was a span of 10 bases. CDR3 sequence reads: CASSPVSDEQYF. DNA for the CDR3: TGCGCCAGCAGCCCAGTCTCTGACGAGCAGTACTTC.

This clonotype turned up a few times. The CDR3 DNA reads TGTGCCAGCAGTTACAGGGAGAGGACTGAAGCTTTCTTT. Translated, it gives CASSYRERTEAFF. The chain is built from TRBV6-2 or TRBV6-3 and TRBJ1-1; D not certain. The germline V gene encodes CDR1 MNHEY and CDR2 SVGEGT. The CDR3 runs 13 residues. The V end was cut by 2 bases, the J end by 5 bases, with 9 bases between.

Ten or more counts support this clonotype. This rearrangement joins TRBV12-3 or TRBV12-4 to TRBJ1-4; 9 bases match TRBD1. With 2 bases clipped from V and 8 bases from J, the junction kept 9 bases outside the gene matches. This CDR3 contains 16 residues. The CDR3 DNA reads TGTGCCAGCAGTTTAAGTACAGGGGGCATGTTAGAAAAACTGTTTTTT. This codes for CASSLSTGGMLEKLFF.

This chain joins TRBV24-1 and TRBJ2-1; 10 bases fit TRBD2. Germline V gives CDR1 KGHDR, CDR2 SFDVKD. The CDR3 runs 16 residues. Losses at the gene ends were 6 bases for V and 0 bases for J; bases not matched to a gene: 4. The CDR3 DNA follows: TGTGCCACCAGTTTAGCGGGAGGCGCCTCCTACAATGAGCAGTTCTTC. It is translated as CATSLAGGASYNEQFF.

This clonotype appeared many times. The chain recombines TRBV5-6 with TRBJ1-1; D is undetermined. Trimming pared 1 base from V and 1 base from J, leaving 5 bases between. The germline V gene encodes CDR1 SGHDT and CDR2 YYEEEE. CDR3 length: 13 amino acids. CDR3 protein: CASSLLQNTEAFF. Written as DNA, the CDR3 is TGTGCCAGCAGCTTGCTCCAGAACACTGAAGCTTTCTTT.

In this sample, this clonotype turned up a few times. The chain carries TRBV6-2 or TRBV6-3 and TRBJ2-7; D not certain. The ends were cut back, 4 bases at V and 1 base at J, with 14 bases in the middle. There are 15 residues in the CDR3. CDR1 is MNHEY, CDR2 SVGEGT, per germline. CDR3 sequence reads: CASSSAEKGSYEQYF. Here the CDR3 DNA reads TGTGCCAGCAGTTCGGCCGAGAAGGGATCCTACGAGCAGTACTTC.

The chain couples TRBV20-1 to TRBJ2-7, with a tentative D call TRBD1 (6 bases). The CDR3 is 14 residues long. Germline V gene lookup returns CDR1 DFQATT and CDR2 SNEGSKA (reference sequence). V was cut by 6 bases and J by 1 base, with 16 bases left in between. The CDR3 loop is CSALAGTKSYEQYF. CDR3 sequence (DNA): TGCAGTGCCTTAGCCGGGACAAAGTCCTACGAGCAGTACTTC.

This clonotype was counted only a few times. The chain is built from TRBV3-1 and TRBJ2-3; 11 positions match TRBD2. Germline trimming cut 4 bases from V and 5 bases from J; bases unmatched to any gene: 8. Germline assignment: CDR1 LGHDT and CDR2 YNNKEL (reference sequence). The CDR3 contains 16 residues. The CDR3 DNA sequence: TGTGCCAGCAGCCCTAGCGGGAGGCCACCCGGAGATACGCAGTATTTT. The encoded protein is CASSPSGRPPGDTQYF.

This clonotype appeared a few times. The chain carries TRBV20-1 and TRBJ2-7; D unclear. Trimming pared 4 bases from V and 1 base from J, leaving 14 bases between. Germline V gene lookup returns CDR1 DFQATT and CDR2 SNEGSKA (reference sequence). CDR3 length equals 14 residues. CDR3 sequence reads: CSAKVFGGSYEQYF. CDR3 nucleotide sequence: TGCAGTGCTAAAGTGTTTGGCGGATCCTACGAGCAGTACTTC.

This clonotype occurred a few times. The chain employs TRBV7-9 and TRBJ2-1, with 9 positions matching TRBD2. The CDR3 spans 14 residues. Germline CDR1 reads SEHNR; CDR2 reads FQNEAQ (reference sequence). Losses at the gene ends were 8 bases for V and 5 bases for J; bases not matched to a gene: 7. CDR3 bases: TGTGCCAGCGTCAGAACTAGCGGGCACAATGAGCAGTTCTTC. Translating gives CASVRTSGHNEQFF.

The chain employs TRBV29-1 and TRBJ2-5; either TRBD1 or TRBD2 may fit D (5 bases each). Germline V gene sequence: CDR1 SQVTM, CDR2 ANQGSEA. CDR3 size: 14 residues. Trimming shortened V by 6 bases and J by 5 bases, and 19 bases separated the two germline ends. The CDR3, as DNA: TGCAGCGTACCTAGCCGGGGCAGAGATGAGACCCAGTACTTC. Residues: CSVPSRGRDETQYF.

This clonotype was counted a few times. V gene TRBV10-3 combines with J gene TRBJ1-1; a weak D match, TRBD1 (6 bases). CDR1 and CDR2 from the germline V gene are ENHRY and SYGVKD. The CDR3 runs 16 residues. V was shortened by 3 bases and J by 0 bases, with 14 bases between the two germline ends. The DNA for the CDR3 is TGTGCCATCAGTGATCCGTGGACAGACATGAACACTGAAGCTTTCTTT. Its translation: CAISDPWTDMNTEAFF.

The sample holds a few counts of this clonotype. This sequence joins TRBV5-1 and TRBJ2-2; perhaps D is TRBD1 or TRBD2 (6 bases each). The CDR3 sequence is 16 residues long. Germline CDR1 reads SGHRS; CDR2 reads YFSETQ. V lost 5 bases and J 1 base, leaving 15 bases between the germline ends. For the CDR3, the DNA is TGCGCCAGCAGGTCGGTGGGGGGCGAGAACACCGGGGAGCTGTTTTTT. Translation gives CASRSVGGENTGELFF.

This clonotype has a handful of counts. The chain recombines TRBV7-8 with TRBJ2-7; 7 bases align to TRBD2. Germline loops: CDR1 SGHVS, CDR2 FQNEAQ. The J segment lost 6 bases and the V segment lost 1 base, leaving 6 bases of the junction unmatched. The CDR3 loop spans 14 amino acids. The chain's CDR3 is CASSLGGSHSEQYF. For the CDR3, the DNA is TGTGCCAGCAGCTTAGGCGGGAGTCACAGCGAGCAGTACTTC.

V is TRBV4-1 and J is TRBJ2-2, with TRBD2 matching over 10 bases. The CDR3 consists of 16 residues. The junction had 5 bases not matched to a gene; V was cut back by 0 bases and J by 7 bases. Germline V lookup: CDR1 MGHRA, CDR2 YSYEKL. CDR3 sequence: CASSQELAGYSGELFF. DNA of the CDR3: TGCGCCAGCAGCCAAGAACTAGCGGGATATAGCGGGGAGCTGTTTTTT.

The chain recombines TRBV7-6 with TRBJ2-1; 13 bases map to TRBD2. This CDR3 is 16 amino acids long. Germline-derived CDR1 and CDR2 are SGHVS and FNYEAQ. Trimming at V came to 5 bases and at J to 10 bases, leaving 11 bases not matched to a gene. The CDR3 loop is CASSRRTSGGGYEQFF. In DNA, the CDR3 is TGTGCCAGCAGCCGCCGGACTAGCGGGGGAGGGTACGAGCAGTTCTTC.

This clonotype was seen a handful of times. V usage is TRBV3-1 and J usage is TRBJ2-2; the D is unclear. Germline assignment: CDR1 LGHDT and CDR2 YNNKEL (reference sequence). The ends were cut back, 0 bases at V and 2 bases at J, with 10 bases in the middle. This CDR3 is built from 16 residues. The CDR3: CASSQDPRKNTGELFF. The CDR3 DNA reads TGTGCCAGCAGCCAAGATCCCCGGAAAAACACCGGGGAGCTGTTTTTT.

This clonotype turned up a few times. The V call is TRBV12-3 or TRBV12-4, the J call TRBJ1-5; D unclear. Trimming removed 7 bases at V and 3 bases at J, with 13 bases between. This CDR3 is 14 amino acids long. CDR3 DNA: TGTGCCAGCAAACAAGACATCCCCAATCAGCCCCAGCATTTT. Translated: CASKQDIPNQPQHF.

In its sample, this clonotype was seen a few times. The chain joins TRBV30 to TRBJ1-5; TRBD1 matches 9 bases. The germline CDR1 and CDR2 sequences are GTSNPN and SVGIG (reference sequence). Trimming took 2 bases from V and 4 from J; bases not matched to a gene: 6. The CDR3 spans 15 residues. In nucleotides, the CDR3 is TGTGCCTGGAGTACGGGGACAGGGATGAATCAGCCCCAGCATTTT. This gives the protein CAWSTGTGMNQPQHF.

This clonotype was seen only a few times. The chain carries TRBV11-2 and TRBJ1-2; no firm D call. V lost 2 bases and J lost 0, with 13 bases in between. In germline, CDR1 is SGHAT, CDR2 FQNNGV. This CDR3 is built from 16 residues. CDR3: CASSLIKNVPNYGYTF. Here the CDR3 DNA reads TGTGCCAGCAGCTTAATCAAAAATGTGCCTAACTATGGCTACACCTTC.

This chain connects TRBV20-1 to TRBJ1-6; D uncertain. The CDR3 is 17 amino acids. Germline V CDR1 and CDR2: DFQATT, SNEGSKA (reference sequence). The V end lost 3 bases, the J end lost 5 bases, and 20 bases lay between the germline ends. CDR3 amino acids: CSASAGQKGSHNSPLHF. CDR3 DNA sequence: TGCAGTGCTAGTGCCGGGCAAAAAGGATCCCATAATTCACCCCTCCACTTT.

This clonotype was found a few times. The chain carries TRBV7-3 and TRBJ2-5, with D perhaps TRBD2 (5 bases). The germline gives CDR1 SGHTA, CDR2 FQGTGA. The V and J ends lost 5 bases and 1 base respectively, with 11 bases between them. CDR3 length: 14 residues. The CDR3 protein is CASSEGIVQETQYF. For the CDR3, the DNA is TGTGCCAGCAGCGAGGGTATTGTCCAAGAGACCCAGTACTTC.

The genes are TRBV20-1 and TRBJ2-7, with TRBD1 identical over 8 bases. Germline CDR1 is DFQATT and CDR2 is SNEGSKA (reference sequence). The CDR3 contains 14 residues. V gave up 3 bases and J gave up 9 bases; unmatched junction bases: 13. The CDR3 spells CSARGQESPWWQYF. The CDR3 coding sequence is TGCAGTGCTAGGGGACAGGAGAGTCCCTGGTGGCAGTACTTC.

The table lists this clonotype with a few counts. V gene TRBV5-6 combines with J gene TRBJ2-7; weak D call: TRBD2 (5 bases). Germline V gene lookup returns CDR1 SGHDT and CDR2 YYEEEE. V lost 1 base to trimming and J lost 3 bases, with 14 bases between them. The CDR3 is made up of 15 amino acids. The CDR3 bases are TGTGCCAGCAGCTTGTCGGGGAGTACCTTCTACGAGCAGTACTTC. Protein: CASSLSGSTFYEQYF. Supplemented by reference TRBV5-6 and TRBJ2-7, the full variable domain reads DAGVTQSPTHLIKTRGQQVTLRCSPKSGHDTVSWYQQALGQGPQFIFQYYEEEERQRGNFPDRFSGHQFPNYSSELNVNALLLGDSALYLCASSLSGSTFYEQYFGPGTRLTVT.

The chain recombines TRBV6-1 with TRBJ1-2, with D unresolved. Deletions cut 2 bases from V and 6 bases from J, with 4 bases between. This CDR3 is 11 amino acids long. Germline CDR1 MNHNS, CDR2 SASEGT. The CDR3 DNA reads TGTGCCAGCAGTGAAATCAATGGCTACACCTTC. This translates into CASSEINGYTF.

This clonotype was counted between two and nine times. The chain is built from TRBV5-5 and TRBJ2-7, with 9 bases that match TRBD1. This CDR3 is 13 amino acids long. The V gene end was trimmed by 3 bases and the J gene end by 7 bases; junction bases not matched to a gene: 5. In germline, CDR1 is SGHKS, CDR2 YYEKEE (reference sequence). The CDR3 reads CASSWGQGIEQYF. The CDR3 region has the DNA TGTGCCAGCAGCTGGGGACAGGGCATAGAGCAGTACTTC.

This clonotype appeared many times. Compared with germline, one end of the junction differs, possibly owing to a read error. CDR3 nucleotides: TGTGCCAGCAGTTTCTTCCAAGGCACCGGGGAGCTGTTTTTT. It yields the protein CASSFFQGTGELFF. The chain combines TRBV5-1 with TRBJ2-2; D ambiguous. Germline V gene sequence: CDR1 SGHRS, CDR2 YFSETQ. This CDR3 has 14 amino acids.

This clonotype was seen only a few times. The chain is built from TRBV6-1 and TRBJ2-1; 7 bases agree with TRBD1. Trimming took 6 bases from V and 6 from J; bases not matched to a gene: 8. This CDR3 region has 14 residues. The V gene's germline CDR1 is MNHNS and CDR2 SASEGT. The CDR3 DNA follows: TGTGCCAGCAGCCCGCCGACAGGGTTCAATGAGCAGTTCTTC. It yields the protein CASSPPTGFNEQFF.

The chain joins TRBV30 to TRBJ2-1; 8 bases line up with TRBD2. The CDR3 covers 12 residues. The germline V gene encodes CDR1 GTSNPN and CDR2 SVGIG (reference sequence). Losses at the gene ends were 3 bases for V and 12 bases for J; bases not matched to a gene: 7. The CDR3 loop is CAWRDGAGGQFF. CDR3 sequence (DNA): TGTGCCTGGAGAGACGGGGCGGGAGGGCAGTTCTTC.

The chain is built from TRBV12-3 or TRBV12-4 and TRBJ2-4, with D possibly being TRBD2 (5 bases). The germline V and J ends were trimmed by 8 bases and 12 bases, with 20 bases remaining between them. The CDR3 is 13 residues long. CDR3 bases: TGTGCCAGCTCTACTCTCCCGGGGATCGATCAGTACTTC. Its translation is CASSTLPGIDQYF.

V gene TRBV7-3 combines with J gene TRBJ2-7, with D maybe TRBD2 (5 bases). Germline V gives CDR1 SGHTA, CDR2 FQGTGA. This CDR3 has 11 residues. The ends were cut back, 10 bases at V and 3 bases at J, with 10 bases in the middle. CDR3 sequence reads: CANLSVYEQYF. CDR3 DNA sequence: TGTGCCAACCTTAGCGTCTACGAGCAGTACTTC.